The clone carrying this TCR beta chain was detected only a few times. The data stem from a study of identical twins. This CDR3 is built from 14 residues. The V end lost 4 bases, the J end lost 1 base, and 10 bases lay between the germline ends. Germline V gene sequence: CDR1 SGHVS, CDR2 FNYEAQ. A single record per CDR3 protein comes from TCRdb applying MiXCR to the 5' RACE reads. The sample gives just over 500,000 distinct CDR3 sequences, about 20% of which show up once; around 1% is in the top ten. These same records also appear under a second study, on T cells expressing NK-cell markers. That study adds: Of the CD8+ T cell pool in about six donors, roughly 1.0-7.5% was accounted for by dominant NKG2C+ clonotypes.

The material sequenced was CD4+ T cells sorted from blood. The chain is built from TRBV7-6 and TRBJ1-1, with a weak D call TRBD1 (6 bases). The TCR comes from a woman in her late teens or twenties in good health. In nucleotides, the CDR3 is TGTGCCAGCAGCTCGGGACACCAGAACACTGAAGCTTTCTTT. The encoded protein is CASSSGHQNTEAFF.